This T cell receptor beta chain was identified in a study of CD8 T cells in ankylosing spondylitis (dated by TCRdb to about 2017). With respect to the entire study: The study set out to find disease-linked TCR variants by profiling T cell receptor beta repertoires in ankylosing spondylitis patients and healthy donors. Peripheral blood was sampled, and synovial fluid was additionally collected from ankylosing spondylitis patients. The full study cohort comprised 25 ankylosing spondylitis patients and roughly 100 healthy donors. What the authors observed across the whole study: Some TCR beta motif variants had previously been reported in synovial fluid and blood of reactive arthritis patients, which suggested common disease-initiation mechanisms. The disease-linked clones showed a CD8+ phenotype and occurred at relatively low frequencies in peripheral blood. The disease-linked clones were reported as significantly enriched in matched synovial fluid samples from ankylosing spondylitis patients. A TCR beta motif made up of fewer than 10 highly homologous amino acid variants appeared to be characteristic of blood from ankylosing spondylitis patients.

The run used an Illumina HiSeq 2500. Quantitative 5'-RACE with molecular barcodes was the method used to prepare the TCR beta libraries. Per the original workflow: Disease-linked TCR variants were identified with a new computational method built on a probabilistic model of VDJ rearrangement. The public sequencing data were trimmed at Q25 with fastp and processed into clonotypes with MiXCR by TCRdb, which kept only in-frame beta chains. Each entry is one CDR3 protein sequence, shown with its most common DNA and genes. TCRdb's processing, not the authors' own work, is the source of the V and J calls. This sample holds some 400,000 distinct CDR3 sequences; around 22% were observed only once. Approximately 15% of the sample rests with the top ten. Regarding this clonotype: Its antigen is currently not known. Within one base of it there is no much larger clone, and no base qualities were kept.

The sequenced sample was blood, either unsorted or a sorted T cell fraction (not recorded which). This receptor was taken from a male donor with ankylosing spondylitis.

At the DNA level, the sequence is TGTGCCAGCAGCCCAATCCTGGGGCCGGGACAAGAGACCCAGTACTTC. It specifies CASSPILGPGQETQYF. The chain couples TRBV7-9 to TRBJ2-5; the D gene is possibly TRBD1 or TRBD2, with 5 bases matching each. The junction shows trimming of 5 bases on V and 2 bases on J, plus 18 bases between the germline ends. The cysteine opens and the phenylalanine closes a CDR3 of 16 amino acids. Just CDR3 DNA is preserved here, 48 bases in frame from base 1. CDR1 and CDR2 (SEHNR, FQNEAQ) derive from the germline V gene (reference sequence).